At least ten counts were recorded for the clone carrying this T cell receptor (beta chain). Its specificity is unknown. The record originates from a study of response to subunit inactivated influenza vaccine. Findings of the study overall: The authors suggested that few new T cells are recruited per seasonal influenza vaccination.

Trimming cost V 1 base and J 3 bases, with 19 bases left between them. The CDR3 is made up of 17 amino acids. Germline V gene data show CDR1 as SNHLY and CDR2 as FYNNEI. TCRdb reprocessed the RT-PCR reads via MiXCR and lists one record per CDR3 protein. The sample has 550,000 to 600,000 distinct CDR3 sequences, over 9.5% seen once. The sequencing used PBMCs from blood, collected on the day of vaccination. The sequence derives from a man in his forties or fifties who received an inactivated influenza vaccine. The chain carries TRBV2 and TRBJ2-7; D is unclear. The CDR3 sequence is CASSEGLVGSDNYEQYF. The CDR3 bases are TGTGCCAGCAGTGAAGGTCTTGTTGGATCAGACAACTACGAGCAGTACTTC.